A selection of T cell receptor beta chains follows, all from one sample in a study of blood T cell repertoires in COVID-19. Libraries were prepared by immunoSEQ multiplex PCR; TCRdb keeps only in-frame clonotypes and omits some of them. This table has approximately 50,000 clones, around 87% appearing once. The sequenced sample consisted of peripheral blood. The receptor set was obtained from a man aged 50 to 60 with active COVID-19. Each CDR3 is given with its conserved first and last residue. A D gene is named only where the DNA matches it firmly. Where a row states a size, it is once, few, many or the class of an expanded clone; other rows omit it.

>.|TRBV7-8|.|TRBJ1-5
TGTGCCAGCAGCCAAGGGAACAGGGCATTAGGCGATCAGCCCCAGCATTTT
CASSQGNRALGDQPQHF
>.|TRBV10-3|.|TRBJ1-1
TGTGCCATCAGTCAGGGCATTCAGGCGGCTTTCTTT
CAISQGIQAAFF
>.|TRBV9|TRBD1|TRBJ1-1
TGTGCCAGCAGCATAGGACAGGGGGTTACTGAAGCTTTCTTT
CASSIGQGVTEAFF
>.|TRBV5-6|.|TRBJ2-1
TGTGCCAGCAGCCTGACTAGGGAGACGGGGCAGTTCTTC
CASSLTRETGQFF
>.|TRBV5-5|.|TRBJ2-7
TGTGCCAGCAGCTTGGCCCCACAGTACGAGCAGTACTTC
CASSLAPQYEQYF
>few|TRBV3-1/TRBV3-2|.|TRBJ2-1
TGTGCCAGCAGCCAAGCGGGGGAAGGGTTCTTC
CASSQAGEGFF
>once|TRBV21-1|.|TRBJ1-3
TGTGCCAGCAAGGGGGTCATCTCTGGAAACACCATATATTTT
CASKGVISGNTIYF
>.|TRBV7-2|TRBD2|TRBJ2-2
TGTGCCAGCAGCTTAGCCGGGACTAGCGGGACCGGGGAGCTGTTTTTT
CASSLAGTSGTGELFF
>.|TRBV16|.|TRBJ1-1
TGTGCCAGCAGCCGCCCCTATTGGGGAGACACTGAAGCTTTCTTT
CASSRPYWGDTEAFF
>.|TRBV20-1|.|TRBJ1-2
TGCAGTGCTGAGGGGGAGAATGGCTACACCTTC
CSAEGENGYTF
>.|TRBV10-3|.|TRBJ1-1
TGTGCCATCAGTGGAGGGGGGGCAGGGGACACTGAAGCTTTCTTT
CAISGGGAGDTEAFF
>.|TRBV5-6|TRBD2|TRBJ2-5
TGTGCCAGCAGCCAAACACTAGCGGGAGTAGGGGAGACCCAGTACTTC
CASSQTLAGVGETQYF
>.|TRBV7-7|TRBD2|TRBJ2-3
TGTGCTAGCAGCTTCGCGGGAGGGAACACAGATACGCAGTATTTT
CASSFAGGNTDTQYF